Sequencing of this T cell receptor beta chain was carried out in a study of shared clonotypes between healthy human individuals. The CDR3 loop spans 13 amino acids. The ends lost 9 bases at V and 3 bases at J; junction bases unmatched: 7. Germline lookup yields CDR1 SGHRS and CDR2 YFSETQ. Regarding the study as a whole: Relative to their counterparts shared across all four donors, non-shared clonotypes exhibited diminished generation probabilities. Naive CD4 clonotypes were shared across a few donors at 4.5% to 6.5%.

All of the donors resided in Nashville, Tennessee, and each was a Caucasian adult. Of note for this clone: The antigen remains unidentified.

Each replicate PCR on the sorted subsets used about 220 ng DNA (around 30,000 T cell genomes). TCRdb keeps only in-frame clones here, not all; method: immunoSEQ multiplex PCR. The sample consists of roughly 2,300,000 clones, 85% to 95% of them appearing once. The chain employs TRBV5-1 and TRBJ2-7, with 9 bases that match TRBD1. The receptor's source is a man aged 18 to 29 in good health. Some clones in this sample may be carry-over from other donors' samples. The sample consisted of naive CD4+ T cells from PBMCs. Noted subset: CD45RA+ positively selected. In DNA form, the CDR3 reads TGCGCCACCCGACAGGGGGAGAACTACGAGCAGTACTTC. It is translated as CATRQGENYEQYF.